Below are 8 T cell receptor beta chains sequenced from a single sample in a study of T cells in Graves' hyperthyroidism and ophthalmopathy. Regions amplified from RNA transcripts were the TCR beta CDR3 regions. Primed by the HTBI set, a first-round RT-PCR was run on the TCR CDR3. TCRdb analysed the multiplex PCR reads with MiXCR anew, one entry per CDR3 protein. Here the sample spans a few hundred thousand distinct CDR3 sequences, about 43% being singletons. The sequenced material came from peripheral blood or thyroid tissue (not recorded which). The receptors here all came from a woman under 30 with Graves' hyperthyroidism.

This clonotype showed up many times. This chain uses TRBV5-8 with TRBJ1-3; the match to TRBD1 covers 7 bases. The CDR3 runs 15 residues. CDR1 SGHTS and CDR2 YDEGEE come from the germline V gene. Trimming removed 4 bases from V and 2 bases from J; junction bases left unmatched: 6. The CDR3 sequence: CASSATGKPGNTIYF. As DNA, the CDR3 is TGTGCCAGCAGCGCGACAGGGAAGCCTGGAAACACCATATATTTT.

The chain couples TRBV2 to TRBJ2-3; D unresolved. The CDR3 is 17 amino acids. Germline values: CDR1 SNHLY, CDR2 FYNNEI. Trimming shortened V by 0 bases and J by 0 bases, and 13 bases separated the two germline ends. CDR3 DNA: TGTGCCAGCAGTGAAGCGCTTGCGGTCTCGAGCACAGATACGCAGTATTTT. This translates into CASSEALAVSSTDTQYF.

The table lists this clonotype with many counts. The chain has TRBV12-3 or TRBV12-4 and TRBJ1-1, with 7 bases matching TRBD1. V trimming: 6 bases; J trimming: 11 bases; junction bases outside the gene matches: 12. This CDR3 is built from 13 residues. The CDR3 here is CASSPGDTGEAFF. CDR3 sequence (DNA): TGTGCCAGCAGCCCTGGGGATACAGGGGAGGCTTTCTTT.

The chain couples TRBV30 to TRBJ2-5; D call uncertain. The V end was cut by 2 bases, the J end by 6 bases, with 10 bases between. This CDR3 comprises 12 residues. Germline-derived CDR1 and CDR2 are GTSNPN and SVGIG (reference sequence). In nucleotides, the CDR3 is TGTGCCTGGAGTACCTCCACGCAGACCCAGTACTTC. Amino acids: CAWSTSTQTQYF.

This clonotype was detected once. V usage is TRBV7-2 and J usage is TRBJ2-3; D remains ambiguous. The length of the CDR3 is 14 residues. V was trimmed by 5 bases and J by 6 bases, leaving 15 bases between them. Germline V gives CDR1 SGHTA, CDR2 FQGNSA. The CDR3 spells CASSQFYTGDTQYF. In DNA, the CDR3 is TGTGCCAGCAGCCAGTTTTACACCGGGGATACGCAGTATTTT.

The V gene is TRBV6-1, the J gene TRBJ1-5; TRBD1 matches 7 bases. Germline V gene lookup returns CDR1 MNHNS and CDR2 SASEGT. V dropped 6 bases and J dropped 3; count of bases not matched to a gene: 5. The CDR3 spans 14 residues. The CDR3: CASSNGQVNQPQHF. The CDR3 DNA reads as TGTGCCAGCAGCAATGGACAGGTCAATCAGCCCCAGCATTTT.

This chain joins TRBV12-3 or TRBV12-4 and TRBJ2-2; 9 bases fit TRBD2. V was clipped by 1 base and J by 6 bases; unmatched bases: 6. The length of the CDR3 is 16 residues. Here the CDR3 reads CASSLGGTSLPGELFF. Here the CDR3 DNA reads TGTGCCAGCAGTTTAGGGGGGACTAGCCTACCCGGGGAGCTGTTTTTT.

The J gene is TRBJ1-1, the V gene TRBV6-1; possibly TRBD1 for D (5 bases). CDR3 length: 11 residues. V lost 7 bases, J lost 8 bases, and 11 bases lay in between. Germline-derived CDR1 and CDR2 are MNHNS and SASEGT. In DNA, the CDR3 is TGTGCCAGCAAAAAGGGGCGAGAAGCTTTCTTT. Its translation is CASKKGREAFF.